The 20 T cell receptor beta chains below all came from one sample that was sequenced in a study of graft-versus-host responses after intestinal transplantation. TCRdb keeps only in-frame clones here, not all; method: immunoSEQ multiplex PCR. The data hold approximately 77,000 clones, with about 90% observed a single time. Sample: PBMCs, taken 98 days after intestinal transplantation. These receptors originate from a human patient who received an intestinal transplant, so some T cells may come from the graft donor.

This clone is a singleton in its sample. This chain joins TRBV28 and TRBJ2-7; D is ambiguous. Germline V gives CDR1 MDHEN, CDR2 SYDVKM. V was trimmed by 5 bases and J by 3 bases, leaving 11 bases between them. CDR3 size: 13 residues. The CDR3 region is CASSALGNYEQYF. Here the CDR3 DNA reads TGTGCCAGCAGTGCATTGGGCAACTACGAGCAGTACTTC. The full variable domain, with the rest looked up from reference TRBV28 and TRBJ2-7, is DVKVTQSSRYLVKRTGEKVFLECVQDMDHENMFWYRQDPGLGLRLIYFSYDVKMKEKGDIPEGYSVSREKKERFSLILESASTNQTSMYLCASSALGNYEQYFGPGTRLTVT.

The chain carries TRBV6-6 and TRBJ2-7; 10 nucleotides align to TRBD1. J gave up 3 bases and V 5 bases, and 4 bases lay outside the gene matches. The germline gives CDR1 MNHNY, CDR2 SVGAGI (reference sequence). This CDR3 contains 14 residues. Here the CDR3 DNA reads TGTGCCAGCAGTGCGACAGGGGGCAACTACGAGCAGTACTTC. Its protein is CASSATGGNYEQYF.

The chain has TRBV6-1 and TRBJ1-1, with D possibly being TRBD1 (6 bases). Germline CDR1 and CDR2: MNHNS and SASEGT. Trimming cost V 2 bases and J 4 bases, with 11 bases left between them. The CDR3 extends over 14 amino acids. The CDR3 DNA follows: TGTGCCAGCAGTGAACTACAGGGTAGCACTGAAGCTTTCTTT. The encoded protein is CASSELQGSTEAFF.

This chain joins TRBV9 and TRBJ2-2; D is unresolved. Germline V CDR1 and CDR2: SGDLS, YYNGEE. The CDR3 has 14 residues. Trimming pared 3 bases from V and 3 bases from J, leaving 9 bases between. The CDR3 sequence is CASSDRPDTGELFF. The CDR3 DNA is TGTGCCAGCAGCGATCGACCCGACACCGGGGAGCTGTTTTTT. The complete variable domain, with remaining parts taken from reference TRBV9 and TRBJ2-2, reads DSGVTQTPKHLITATGQRVTLRCSPRSGDLSVYWYQQSLDQGLQFLIQYYNGEERAKGNILERFSAQQFPDLHSELNLSSLELGDSALYFCASSDRPDTGELFFGEGSRLTVL.

The genes are TRBV29-1 and TRBJ1-1; 7 bases align to TRBD1. There are 12 residues in the CDR3. Germline V gives CDR1 SQVTM, CDR2 ANQGSEA. Trimming took 7 bases from V and 8 from J; bases not matched to a gene: 10. The CDR3 bases are TGCAGCGCTGTACCGGACAGGCTAGAAGCTTTCTTT. Protein sequence: CSAVPDRLEAFF.

The J gene is TRBJ1-5, the V gene TRBV27; the match to TRBD1 covers 9 bases. The CDR3 is 13 residues long. The V and J ends lost 6 bases and 7 bases, in that order; junction bases with no gene match: 4. Germline CDR1 reads MNHEY; CDR2 reads SMNVEV (reference sequence). The CDR3 coding sequence is TGTGCCAGCAGGGGACAGGGACTCCAGCCCCAGCATTTT. The encoded protein is CASRGQGLQPQHF.

The V gene is TRBV15, the J gene TRBJ1-2, with unresolved D. Trimming stripped 0 bases from V and 4 bases from J, with 9 bases between. Germline CDR1 and CDR2: LNHNV and YYDKDF (reference sequence). The CDR3 totals 14 residues. Here the CDR3 DNA reads TGTGCCACCAGCAGAGATCGGCAGACCTATGGCTACACCTTC. Protein product: CATSRDRQTYGYTF.

This chain connects TRBV6-1 to TRBJ2-5; 8 bases are shared with TRBD2. Germline V gives CDR1 MNHNS, CDR2 SASEGT. The CDR3 runs to 15 residues. Trimming took 5 bases from V and 1 from J; bases not matched to a gene: 6. The CDR3 sequence is CASSLSAGGQETQYF. In DNA form, the CDR3 reads TGTGCCAGCAGTCTGAGTGCGGGGGGCCAAGAGACCCAGTACTTC.

This rearrangement joins TRBV28 to TRBJ2-1, with a weak D call TRBD2 (6 bases). Germline V gene sequence: CDR1 MDHEN, CDR2 SYDVKM. V was trimmed by 3 bases and J by 0 bases, leaving 15 bases between them. CDR3 length: 17 residues. The CDR3: CASSFDLAKGSYNEQFF. In DNA, the CDR3 is TGTGCCAGCAGTTTCGATCTAGCGAAGGGCTCCTACAATGAGCAGTTCTTC.

V and J are TRBV6-5 and TRBJ2-7; D perhaps matches TRBD1 (6 bases). Germline CDR1 is MNHEY and CDR2 is SVGAGI. There are 14 residues in the CDR3. Trimming took 6 bases from V and 6 from J, leaving 18 bases between them. CDR3 coding DNA: TGTGCCAGCAGCGATATTACAGGGACGGGCGAGCAGTACTTC. Translating gives CASSDITGTGEQYF.

The chain uses TRBV5-4 and TRBJ1-4, with D maybe TRBD1 (6 bases). The V gene's germline CDR1 is SGHNT and CDR2 YYREEE (reference sequence). The V gene lost 3 bases and the J gene lost 4 bases, with 13 bases spanning the gap. The CDR3 has 15 residues. The CDR3 DNA follows: TGTGCCAGCAGCTGGGGCGGACAGAGTAATGAAAAACTGTTTTTT. This translates into CASSWGGQSNEKLFF.

V is TRBV6-1 and J is TRBJ1-1, with a weak D call TRBD1 (6 bases). CDR1 and CDR2 (germline): MNHNS, SASEGT. CDR3 length equals 14 residues. V was shortened by 6 bases and J by 0 bases, with 11 bases between the two germline ends. The CDR3: CASRDRQVNTEAFF. The CDR3 DNA follows: TGTGCCAGCAGAGACAGACAGGTGAACACTGAAGCTTTCTTT.

V and J are TRBV7-9 and TRBJ1-5; TRBD1 is a possible D gene (5 bases). V lost 1 base and J 7 bases, leaving 17 bases between the germline ends. Germline CDR1 reads SEHNR; CDR2 reads FQNEAQ (reference sequence). The CDR3 length is 16 residues. For the CDR3, the DNA is TGTGCCAGCAGCTTAGATTACCCGAGGGGAGAGCAGCCCCAGCATTTT. Protein: CASSLDYPRGEQPQHF. The full variable domain, with the rest looked up from reference TRBV7-9 and TRBJ1-5, is DTGVSQNPRHKITKRGQNVTFRCDPISEHNRLYWYRQTLGQGPEFLTYFQNEAQLEKSRLLSDRFSAERPKGSFSTLEIQRTEQGDSAMYLCASSLDYPRGEQPQHFGDGTRLSIL.

V gene TRBV5-4 combines with J gene TRBJ2-7; maybe TRBD2 (6 bases). Germline-derived CDR1 and CDR2 are SGHNT and YYREEE (reference sequence). Trimming took 0 bases from V and 3 from J, leaving 10 bases between them. The length of the CDR3 is 14 residues. CDR3: CASSLAGGDYEQYF. The CDR3, as DNA: TGTGCCAGCAGCTTGGCCGGGGGAGACTACGAGCAGTACTTC.

This chain links TRBV29-1 with TRBJ1-4; D remains unclear. V was trimmed by 6 bases and J by 4 bases, leaving 12 bases between them. The CDR3 extends over 13 amino acids. CDR1 SQVTM and CDR2 ANQGSEA come from the germline V gene. CDR3 sequence: CSVRTANNEKLFF. The CDR3 DNA is TGCAGCGTCCGGACGGCAAATAATGAAAAACTGTTTTTT.

This chain uses TRBV27 with TRBJ1-5; no reliable D call. Between the trimmed V and J ends, which lost 1 base and 7 bases, there was a span of 14 bases. Germline CDR1 reads MNHEY; CDR2 reads SMNVEV (reference sequence). The CDR3 sequence is 15 residues long. CDR3 loop: CASSLYGQHPQPQHF. The CDR3 DNA is TGTGCCAGCAGTTTATACGGCCAGCATCCCCAGCCCCAGCATTTT.

The CDR3 sequence: CASSLGQRDIQYF. In DNA, the CDR3 is TGTGCCAGCAGCTTGGGACAGAGGGACATTCAGTACTTC. This chain uses TRBV11-3 with TRBJ2-4; 7 bases fit TRBD1. CDR3 length: 13 residues. Germline V gene lookup returns CDR1 SGHNT and CDR2 YENEEA. Trimming took 3 bases from V and 8 from J; bases not matched to a gene: 4.

This clone was seen once. The chain carries TRBV7-8 and TRBJ2-1, with 8 bases that match TRBD1. The CDR3 has 18 residues. Germline V lookup: CDR1 SGHVS, CDR2 FQNEAQ. With V trimmed by 4 bases and J by 3 bases, 14 bases remained unmatched. In DNA form, the CDR3 reads TGTGCCAGCAGCTCACACGGACAGGGAGGAGGAATCTACAATGAGCAGTTCTTC. The encoded protein is CASSSHGQGGGIYNEQFF.

This clone was found once. This chain joins TRBV28 and TRBJ1-5; 8 bases align to TRBD1. The CDR3 covers 16 residues. The germline V gene encodes CDR1 MDHEN and CDR2 SYDVKM. The trim removed 5 bases at V and 3 bases at J, leaving 9 bases unmatched. As DNA, the CDR3 is TGTGCCAGCAGTACAGGACAGGGCAATTTCAATCAGCCCCAGCATTTT. Residues: CASSTGQGNFNQPQHF. Based on the CDR3 plus reference TRBV28 and TRBJ1-5, the full variable domain is DVKVTQSSRYLVKRTGEKVFLECVQDMDHENMFWYRQDPGLGLRLIYFSYDVKMKEKGDIPEGYSVSREKKERFSLILESASTNQTSMYLCASSTGQGNFNQPQHFGDGTRLSIL.

V and J are TRBV23-1 and TRBJ2-1, with TRBD2 identical over 9 bases. TRBV23-1 is reported as an ORF; its role is uncertain. The CDR3 sequence is 20 residues long. V lost 1 base to trimming and J lost 0 bases; unmatched junction nucleotides: 13. DNA for the CDR3: TGCGCCAGCAGTCAATTTAGGCTAGCGGGATTCCTTAGCTCCTACAATGAGCAGTTCTTC. Translating it yields CASSQFRLAGFLSSYNEQFF.